Reported below is one TCR beta chain. Its antigen is currently not known. Base qualities are not provided; no much larger clone lies one nucleotide away. Enrolling through a virtual design, the prospective study's participants ranged in age from roughly 18 to 89 years and lived across roughly 23 United States geographic areas. Cohort assignment in the prospective study relied on participant-reported clinical history from a screening survey and a study questionnaire. Exposed participants had been in contact, within 2 weeks of entering the study, with a person who had a PCR-confirmed or clinician-diagnosed case of COVID-19. In the prospective study, mobile phlebotomists collected whole blood, serum and a nasopharyngeal or oropharyngeal swab from each participant. Prospective study participants could optionally give additional blood draws and questionnaires over an approximately two-month period. Before DNA extraction, blood samples from the prospective study were shipped at room temperature or frozen.

This specimen comes from a study of blood T cell repertoires in COVID-19 (dated by TCRdb to the early 2020s). For the wider study: Samples covering the acute and convalescent phases of COVID-19 were provided by collaborators in the United States, Italy and Spain. The prospective study material was composed of cDNA or gDNA derived from T cells, B-cell-depleted T cells, or PBMCs. The dataset comprised deeply sampled blood TCRbeta repertoires from subjects exposed to, actively infected with, or recovered from COVID-19. The repertoires were made available in a free public database intended to serve as a resource for research on the immune response to SARS-CoV-2. Samples were obtained from the ongoing ImmuneRACE study (first 160 participants) and from 1,254 subjects provided by 6 global collaborators. The sample metadata nearly always contained a de-identified subject ID, COVID-19 status, age in years and sex. HLA class I and class II types, where available, came from metadata supplied by the sample provider rather than from assay-based typing. The study at large found these results: The quantity of clinical and demographic metadata differed by source and by participant and was supplied without curation.

Including cysteine and phenylalanine, the CDR3 has 14 amino acids. Only the CDR3 region is kept as DNA, spanning 42 bases read in frame from base 1. V and J lose 0 bases and 4 bases, and a span of 9 bases separates them. The germline V gene (reference sequence) yields SGHNT for CDR1 and YYREEE for CDR2. TCRbeta CDR3 regions were amplified from genomic DNA by means of the immunoSEQ Assay, a bias-controlled multiplex PCR. The original methods were these. The number of nucleated cells in each sample was estimated from the amplification of reference gene primers within the assay. To quantify the absolute abundance of each unique TCRbeta CDR3 rearrangement, sequence reads were collapsed and filtered. For each sample, productive Simpson clonality was calculated by taking the square root of Simpson's diversity index across productive rearrangements. TCRdb obtained this table from immuneACCESS and retained in-frame rearrangements with V and J assigned. These tables miss some clones; where compared with another copy, unresolved V genes account for less than half of the shortfall, and the remainder is unexplained. V and J calls plus clone size are reproduced from that table; the DNA served to infer D and trimming. The sample table contains 250,000 to 300,000 clones; only one count was recorded for around 80% of them. The ten top clones hold 5% of the sample.

Source material: PBMCs or T cells enriched from blood (not recorded which). The sequence was collected from a man in his forties who had been exposed to COVID-19. The chain joins TRBV5-4 to TRBJ2-3; TRBD2 is a weak D gene call, 5 bases matching. CDR3 region: CASSLARRADTQYF. DNA sequence: TGTGCCAGCAGCTTGGCCCGGCGGGCAGATACGCAGTATTTT.